Described below is a single T cell receptor (beta chain) sequence and its context. Its antigen remains undetermined. Qualities for individual bases were not recorded, and no much larger clone is one base off. Ends trimmed: V by 4 bases, J by 0 bases; bases unmatched to a gene: 8. From cysteine to phenylalanine, the CDR3 is 16 amino acids long. Only the CDR3 region is kept as DNA, spanning 48 bases read in frame from base 1. CDR1 and CDR2 (SGHRS, YFSETQ) derive from the germline V gene. This sample is drawn from a study of T cell responses to AZD1222 COVID-19 vaccine (TCRdb year 2021). Some background on the complete study: A total of under 250 trial participants underwent TCR sequencing, of whom 207 had received two doses of AZD1222 and some 25 had received two doses of the MenACWY control vaccine. Trial participants were enrolled by age into subgroups of 18-55, 56-69 and 70-plus years, and about 150, 27 and 61 TCR-sequenced participants, respectively, were included in these subgroups.

General findings and caveats noted by the study authors: In the small 56-69-year group, the increase in depth fell short of significance, most likely because of low power. Conclusions about previously exposed vaccinees are limited because only a handful of AZD1222 recipients were SARS-CoV-2 seropositive at baseline. After two AZD1222 doses, both the breadth and the depth of spike-specific TCRs were significantly higher than at day 0 and than in MenACWY recipients. Epitopes outside the regions mutated in the B.1.351 and B.1.1.7 variants were reportedly recognized by nearly half of the unique spike-specific TCRs. CD4 TCRs associated with the vaccine covered the entire spike protein, and the dominant responses were in regions 160-218 and 743-854. Because no day 14 peak-response samples were available, the repertoires could be characterized only after the peak T cell response. Participants were mostly white British, with more females than males. The authors suggested clonal diversity may have been underestimated.

The time point label for this specimen denotes: baseline before first vaccination. What the treatment or condition label conveys for this sample: meningococcal conjugate vaccine given as trial control. Samples from vaccinated people were obtained from the UK trials COV001 and COV002, which included a single-blind randomized controlled phase 2/3 trial of AZD1222 (ChAdOx1 nCoV-19) in healthy adults. For TCRbeta chain sequencing, PBMC samples were collected from trial participants at day 0 and at day 28 after the second dose. The CDR3 regions of human TCRbeta chains were analyzed by immunosequencing. The original pipeline was this. Repertoire TCRs were matched against a reference library of SARS-CoV-2-specific TCRs generated with the MIRA antigen-specificity platform. Breadth meant the fraction of unique TCRs that were SARS-CoV-2-associated, whereas depth meant the fraction of total T cells that were SARS-CoV-2-associated. Using the MIRA data, each spike-specific TCR was assigned both to the spike region to which the TCR was reactive and to a CD4 or CD8 class. Log10-transformed breadth and depth values were compared by one-way ANOVA with Sidak's multiple comparisons tests. TCRdb's version of the immuneACCESS table is confined to in-frame rearrangements and falls short of the full clone set. An unresolved V gene accounts for under half of the shortfall where checked; the remainder is of unknown origin. V and J calls plus clone size are reproduced from that table; the DNA served to infer D and trimming. This sample has 70,000 to 95,000 clones in its table, and over 75% of those were observed once. The ten largest clones add up to roughly 4.3% of the sample.

The rearrangement combines TRBV5-1 with TRBJ2-3, and TRBD2 aligns with 7 junction nucleotides. The specimen comprised peripheral blood, sampled on day 0 of MenACWY control vaccination. This receptor was identified in an adult in good health. The CDR3: CASSVGLEVSTDTQYF. The DNA sequence is given as TGCGCCAGCAGCGTTGGACTAGAAGTTAGCACAGATACGCAGTATTTT.